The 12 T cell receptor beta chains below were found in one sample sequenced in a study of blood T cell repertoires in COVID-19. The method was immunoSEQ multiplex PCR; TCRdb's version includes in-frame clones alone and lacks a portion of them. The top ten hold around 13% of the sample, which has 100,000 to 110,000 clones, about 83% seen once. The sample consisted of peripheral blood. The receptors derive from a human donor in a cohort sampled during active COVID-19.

The CDR3 DNA reads TGCAGCGTTGTAGTTACAGGGGGCTACGAGCAGTACTTC. Translation gives CSVVVTGGYEQYF. This sequence joins TRBV29-1 and TRBJ2-7; TRBD1 agrees at 8 bases. Germline trimming cut 4 bases from V and 3 bases from J; bases unmatched to any gene: 5. The CDR3 runs to 13 residues. Looked up from germline, CDR1 is SQVTM and CDR2 is ANQGSEA.

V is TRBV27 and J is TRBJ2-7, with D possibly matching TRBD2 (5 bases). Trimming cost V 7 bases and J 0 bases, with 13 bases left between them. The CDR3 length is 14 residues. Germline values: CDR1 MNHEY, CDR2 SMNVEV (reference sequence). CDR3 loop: CASNQRGSSYEQYF. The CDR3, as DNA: TGTGCCAGCAATCAAAGAGGGAGCTCCTACGAGCAGTACTTC.

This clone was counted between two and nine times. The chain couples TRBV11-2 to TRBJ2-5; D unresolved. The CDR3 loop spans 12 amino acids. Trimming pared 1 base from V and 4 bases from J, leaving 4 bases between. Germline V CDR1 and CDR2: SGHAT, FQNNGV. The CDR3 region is CASSLGRETQYF. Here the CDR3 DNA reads TGTGCCAGCAGCTTAGGGAGAGAGACCCAGTACTTC.

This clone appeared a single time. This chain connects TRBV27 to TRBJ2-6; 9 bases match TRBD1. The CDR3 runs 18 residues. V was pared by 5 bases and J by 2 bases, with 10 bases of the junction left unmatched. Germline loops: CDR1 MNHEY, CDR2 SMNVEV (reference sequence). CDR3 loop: CASSPPGQGITGANVLTF. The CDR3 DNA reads TGTGCCAGCAGTCCGCCGGGACAGGGAATAACTGGGGCCAACGTCCTGACTTTC.

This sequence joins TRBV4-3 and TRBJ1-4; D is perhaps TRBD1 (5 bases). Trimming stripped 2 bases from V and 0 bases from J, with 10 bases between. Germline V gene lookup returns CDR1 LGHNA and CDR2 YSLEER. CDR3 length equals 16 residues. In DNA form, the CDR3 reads TGCGCCAGCAGCCAAAACCCGACAGCAACTAATGAAAAACTGTTTTTT. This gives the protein CASSQNPTATNEKLFF.

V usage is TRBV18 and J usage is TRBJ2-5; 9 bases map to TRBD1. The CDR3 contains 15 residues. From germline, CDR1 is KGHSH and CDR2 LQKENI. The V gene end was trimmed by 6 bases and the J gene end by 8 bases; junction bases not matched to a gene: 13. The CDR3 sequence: CASSPDRGPTGTQYF. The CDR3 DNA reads TGTGCCAGCTCCCCGGACAGGGGCCCCACGGGAACCCAGTACTTC.

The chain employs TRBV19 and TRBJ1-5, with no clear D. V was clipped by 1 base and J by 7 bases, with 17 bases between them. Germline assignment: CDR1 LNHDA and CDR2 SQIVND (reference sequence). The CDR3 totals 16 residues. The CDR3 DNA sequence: TGTGCCAGTAGTATAGTAAGGAGGGCCCTCCCCCAGCCCCAGCATTTT. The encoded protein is CASSIVRRALPQPQHF.

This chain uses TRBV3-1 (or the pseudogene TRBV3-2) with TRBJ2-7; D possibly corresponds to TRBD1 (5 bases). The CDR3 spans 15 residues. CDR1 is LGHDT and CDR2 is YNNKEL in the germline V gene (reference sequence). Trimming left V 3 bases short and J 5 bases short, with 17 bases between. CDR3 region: CASSHHVLRGDEQYF. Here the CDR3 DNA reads TGTGCCAGCAGCCATCACGTCCTAAGGGGCGACGAGCAGTACTTC.

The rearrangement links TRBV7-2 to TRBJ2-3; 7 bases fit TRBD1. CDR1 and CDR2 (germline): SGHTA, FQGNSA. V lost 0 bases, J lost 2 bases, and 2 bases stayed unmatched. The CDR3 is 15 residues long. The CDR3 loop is CASSLAGGYTDTQYF. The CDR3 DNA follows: TGTGCCAGCAGCTTAGCAGGGGGCTACACAGATACGCAGTATTTT.

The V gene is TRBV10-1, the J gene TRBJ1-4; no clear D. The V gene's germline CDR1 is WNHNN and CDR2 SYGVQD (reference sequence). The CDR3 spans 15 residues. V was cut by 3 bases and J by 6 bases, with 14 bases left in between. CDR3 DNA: TGCGCCAGCAGTGAAAGTCCTCGGGGAGATGAAAAACTGTTTTTT. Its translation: CASSESPRGDEKLFF.

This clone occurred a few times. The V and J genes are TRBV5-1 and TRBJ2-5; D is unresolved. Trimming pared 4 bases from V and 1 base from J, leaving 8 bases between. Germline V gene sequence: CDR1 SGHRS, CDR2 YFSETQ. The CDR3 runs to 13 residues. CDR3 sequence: CASSPGPQETQYF. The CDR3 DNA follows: TGCGCCAGCAGCCCTGGGCCCCAAGAGACCCAGTACTTC.

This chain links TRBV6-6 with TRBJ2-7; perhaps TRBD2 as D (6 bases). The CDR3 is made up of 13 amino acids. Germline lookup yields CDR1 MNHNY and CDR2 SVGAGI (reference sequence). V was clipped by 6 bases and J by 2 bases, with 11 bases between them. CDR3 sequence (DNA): TGTGCCAGCAGAACGTCGGGAGCCTACGAGCAGTACTTC. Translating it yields CASRTSGAYEQYF.